The clone carrying this TCR beta chain was found once. Its matching antigen is unknown. The junction shows a germline mismatch at one end, possibly a read error. This specimen includes other DNA sequences encoding the same CDR3. The sample is drawn from a study of lymphopenia after photon versus proton radiotherapy. Sequenced by immunoSEQ multiplex PCR; TCRdb stores in-frame clones only, minus some. The sample yields tens of thousands of clones, about four fifths seen once. Whole-study findings and limits: Relative stability marked proton patients; photon patients lost diversity and naive cells. After the lymphocyte nadir, photon-treated repertoires showed oligoclonal expansion, especially of CD8+ Temra cells. Larger post-nadir TCR diversity loss correlated inversely with survival in deceased patients.

The source was peripheral blood, collected from a patient treated with proton-based radiotherapy. This TCR came from a man aged 55 to 69 with pancreatic cancer.

The CDR3 is CAWRYSVNTEAFF. In DNA, the CDR3 is TGTGCCTGGCGCTACTCGGTGAATACTGAAGCTTTCTTT. The rearrangement joins TRBV30 to TRBJ1-1; D unclear. Germline lookup yields CDR1 GTSNPN and CDR2 SVGIG (reference sequence). This CDR3 is 13 amino acids long.